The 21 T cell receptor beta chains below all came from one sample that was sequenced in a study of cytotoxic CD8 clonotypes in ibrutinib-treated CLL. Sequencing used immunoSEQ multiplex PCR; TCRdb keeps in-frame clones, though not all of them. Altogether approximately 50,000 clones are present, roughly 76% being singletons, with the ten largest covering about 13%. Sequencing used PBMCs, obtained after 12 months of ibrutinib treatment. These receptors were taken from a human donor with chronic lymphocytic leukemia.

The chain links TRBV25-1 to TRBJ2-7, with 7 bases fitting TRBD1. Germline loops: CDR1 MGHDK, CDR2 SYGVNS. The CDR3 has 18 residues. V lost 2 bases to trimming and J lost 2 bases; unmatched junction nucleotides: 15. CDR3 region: CASSEPSDRPTFTYEQYF. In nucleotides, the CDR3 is TGTGCCAGCAGTGAACCCTCGGACAGGCCGACTTTTACCTACGAGCAGTACTTC.

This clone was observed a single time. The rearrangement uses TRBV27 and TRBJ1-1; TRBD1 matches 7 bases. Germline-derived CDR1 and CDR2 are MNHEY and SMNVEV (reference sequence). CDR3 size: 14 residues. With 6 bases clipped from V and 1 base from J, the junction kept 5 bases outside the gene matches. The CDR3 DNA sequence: TGTGCCAGCAGGCTGGGACAGACGAACACTGAAGCTTTCTTT. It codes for CASRLGQTNTEAFF.

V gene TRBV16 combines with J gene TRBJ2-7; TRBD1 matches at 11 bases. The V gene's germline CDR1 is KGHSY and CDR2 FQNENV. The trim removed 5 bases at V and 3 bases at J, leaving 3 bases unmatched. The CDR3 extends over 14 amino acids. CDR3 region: CASSSGTGGYEQYF. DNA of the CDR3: TGTGCCAGCAGCAGCGGGACAGGGGGCTACGAGCAGTACTTC.

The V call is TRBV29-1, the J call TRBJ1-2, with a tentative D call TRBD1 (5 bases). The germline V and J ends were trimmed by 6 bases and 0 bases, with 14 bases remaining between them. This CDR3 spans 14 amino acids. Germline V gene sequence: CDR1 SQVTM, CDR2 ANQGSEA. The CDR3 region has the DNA TGCAGCGTCCAGGGAGTAGCAGCTAACTATGGCTACACCTTC. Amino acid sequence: CSVQGVAANYGYTF.

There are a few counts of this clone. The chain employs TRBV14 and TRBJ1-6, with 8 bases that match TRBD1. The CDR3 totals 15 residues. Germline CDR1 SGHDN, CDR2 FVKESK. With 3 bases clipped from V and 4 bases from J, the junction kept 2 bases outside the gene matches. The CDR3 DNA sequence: TGTGCCAGCAGCCAGAGGACAGGGTATAATTCACCCCTCCACTTT. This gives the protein CASSQRTGYNSPLHF.

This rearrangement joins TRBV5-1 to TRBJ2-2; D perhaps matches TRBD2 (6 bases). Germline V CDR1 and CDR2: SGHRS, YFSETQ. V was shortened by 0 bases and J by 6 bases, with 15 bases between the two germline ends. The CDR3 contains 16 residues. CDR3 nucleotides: TGCGCCAGCAGCTTGGCCGGGGGTCGACCGGCCGGGGAGCTGTTTTTT. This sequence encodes CASSLAGGRPAGELFF. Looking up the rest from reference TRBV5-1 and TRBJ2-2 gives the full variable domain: KAGVTQTPRYLIKTRGQQVTLSCSPISGHRSVSWYQQTPGQGLQFLFEYFSETQRNKGNFPGRFSGRQFSNSRSEMNVSTLELGDSALYLCASSLAGGRPAGELFFGEGSRLTVL.

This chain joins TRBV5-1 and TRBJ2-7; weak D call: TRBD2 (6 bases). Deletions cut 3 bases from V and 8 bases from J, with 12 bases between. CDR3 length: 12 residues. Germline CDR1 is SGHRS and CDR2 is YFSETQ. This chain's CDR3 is CASSSEGLKQYF. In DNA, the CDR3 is TGCGCCAGCAGCTCGGAGGGGTTGAAGCAGTACTTC.

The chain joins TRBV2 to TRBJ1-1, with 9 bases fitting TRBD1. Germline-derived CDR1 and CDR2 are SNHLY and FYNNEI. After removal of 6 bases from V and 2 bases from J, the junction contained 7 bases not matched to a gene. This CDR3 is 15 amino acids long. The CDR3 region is CASRGAGQGNTEAFF. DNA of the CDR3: TGTGCCAGCAGGGGGGCGGGACAGGGAAACACTGAAGCTTTCTTT.

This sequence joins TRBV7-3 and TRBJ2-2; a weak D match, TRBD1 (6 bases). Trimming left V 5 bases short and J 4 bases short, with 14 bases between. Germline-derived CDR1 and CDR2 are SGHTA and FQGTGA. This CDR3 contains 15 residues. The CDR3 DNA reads TGTGCCAGCAGCCGGGCAGGGGCGGGCACCGGGGAGCTGTTTTTT. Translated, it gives CASSRAGAGTGELFF.

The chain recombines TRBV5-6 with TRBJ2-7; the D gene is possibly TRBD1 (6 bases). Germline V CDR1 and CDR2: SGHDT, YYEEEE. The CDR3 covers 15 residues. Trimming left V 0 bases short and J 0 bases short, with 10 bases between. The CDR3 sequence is CASSLVDRFSYEQYF. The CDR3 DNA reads TGTGCCAGCAGCTTGGTGGACAGATTCTCCTACGAGCAGTACTTC.

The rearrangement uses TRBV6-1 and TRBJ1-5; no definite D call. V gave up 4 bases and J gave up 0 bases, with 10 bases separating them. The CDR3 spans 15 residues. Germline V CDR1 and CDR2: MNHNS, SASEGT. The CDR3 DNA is TGTGCCAGCAGTGGTCAGGCTTATAGCAATCAGCCCCAGCATTTT. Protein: CASSGQAYSNQPQHF.

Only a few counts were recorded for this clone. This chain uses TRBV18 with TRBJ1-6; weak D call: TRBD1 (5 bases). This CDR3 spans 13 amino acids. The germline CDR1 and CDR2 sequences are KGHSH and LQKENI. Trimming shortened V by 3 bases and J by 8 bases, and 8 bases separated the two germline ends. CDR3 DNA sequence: TGTGCCAGCTCACCCGGGACGGATTCACCCCTCCACTTT. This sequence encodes CASSPGTDSPLHF.

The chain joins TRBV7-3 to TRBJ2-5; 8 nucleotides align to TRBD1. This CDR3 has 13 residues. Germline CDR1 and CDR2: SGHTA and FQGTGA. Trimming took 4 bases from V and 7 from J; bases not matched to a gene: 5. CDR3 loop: CASSSTGEGTQYF. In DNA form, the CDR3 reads TGTGCCAGCAGCTCGACAGGGGAAGGGACCCAGTACTTC.

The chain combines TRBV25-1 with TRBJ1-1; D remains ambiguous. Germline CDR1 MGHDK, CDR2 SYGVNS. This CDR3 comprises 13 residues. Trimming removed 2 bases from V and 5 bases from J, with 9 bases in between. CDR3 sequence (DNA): TGTGCCAGCAGTGAAGGGCAAGGGACTGAAGCTTTCTTT. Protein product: CASSEGQGTEAFF.

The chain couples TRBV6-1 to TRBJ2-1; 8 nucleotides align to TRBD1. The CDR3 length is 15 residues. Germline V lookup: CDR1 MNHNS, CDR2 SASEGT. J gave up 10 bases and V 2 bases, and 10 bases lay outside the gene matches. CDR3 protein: CASSESGGAKAEQFF. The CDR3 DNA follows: TGTGCCAGCAGTGAATCAGGGGGCGCGAAGGCGGAGCAGTTCTTC.

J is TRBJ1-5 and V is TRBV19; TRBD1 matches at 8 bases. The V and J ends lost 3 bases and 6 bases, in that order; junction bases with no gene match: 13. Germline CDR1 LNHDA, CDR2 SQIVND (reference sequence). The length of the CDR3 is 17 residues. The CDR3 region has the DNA TGTGCCAGTAGTATGATAGGGCAGGGGGCGTCAGGTCAGCCCCAGCATTTT. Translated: CASSMIGQGASGQPQHF.

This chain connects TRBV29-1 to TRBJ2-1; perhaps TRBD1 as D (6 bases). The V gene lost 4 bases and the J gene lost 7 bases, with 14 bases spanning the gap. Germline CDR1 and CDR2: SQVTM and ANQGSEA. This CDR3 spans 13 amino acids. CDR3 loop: CSVGRGQVNEQFF. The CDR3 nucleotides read TGCAGCGTTGGCAGGGGTCAGGTGAATGAGCAGTTCTTC.

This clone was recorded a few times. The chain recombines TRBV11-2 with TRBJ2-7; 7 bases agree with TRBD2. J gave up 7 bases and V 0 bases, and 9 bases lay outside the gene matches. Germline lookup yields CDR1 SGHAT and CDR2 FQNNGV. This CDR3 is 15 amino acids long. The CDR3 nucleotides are TGTGCCAGCAGCTTAGAGGTGCCTAGCGGCGGAGAGCAGTACTTC. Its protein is CASSLEVPSGGEQYF.

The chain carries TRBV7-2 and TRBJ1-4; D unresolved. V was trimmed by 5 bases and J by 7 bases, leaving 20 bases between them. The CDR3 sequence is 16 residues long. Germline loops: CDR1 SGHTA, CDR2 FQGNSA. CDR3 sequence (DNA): TGTGCCAGCAGCCACTCACTCGGGCAGTCTGGTGAAAAACTGTTTTTT. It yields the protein CASSHSLGQSGEKLFF. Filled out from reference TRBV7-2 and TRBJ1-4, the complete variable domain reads GAGVSQSPSNKVTEKGKDVELRCDPISGHTALYWYRQSLGQGLEFLIYFQGNSAPDKSGLPSDRFSAERTGGSVSTLTIQRTQQEDSAVYLCASSHSLGQSGEKLFFGSGTQLSVL.

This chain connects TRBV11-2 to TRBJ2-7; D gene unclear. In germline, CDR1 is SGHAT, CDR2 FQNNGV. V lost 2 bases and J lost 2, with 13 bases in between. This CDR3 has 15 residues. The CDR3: CASSLREHPTYEQYF. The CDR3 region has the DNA TGTGCCAGCAGCTTAAGGGAACACCCTACCTACGAGCAGTACTTC.

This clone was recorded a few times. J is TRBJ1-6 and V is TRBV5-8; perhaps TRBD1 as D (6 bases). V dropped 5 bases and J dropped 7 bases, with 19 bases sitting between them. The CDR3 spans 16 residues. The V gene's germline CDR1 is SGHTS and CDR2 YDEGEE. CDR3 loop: CASRSLQRTENSPLHF. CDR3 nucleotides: TGTGCCAGCAGGTCACTACAGCGGACAGAGAATTCACCCCTCCACTTT. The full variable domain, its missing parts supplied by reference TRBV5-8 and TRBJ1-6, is EAGVTQSPTHLIKTRGQQATLRCSPISGHTSVYWYQQALGLGLQFLLWYDEGEERNRGNFPPRFSGRQFPNYSSELNVNALELEDSALYLCASRSLQRTENSPLHFGNGTRLTVT.